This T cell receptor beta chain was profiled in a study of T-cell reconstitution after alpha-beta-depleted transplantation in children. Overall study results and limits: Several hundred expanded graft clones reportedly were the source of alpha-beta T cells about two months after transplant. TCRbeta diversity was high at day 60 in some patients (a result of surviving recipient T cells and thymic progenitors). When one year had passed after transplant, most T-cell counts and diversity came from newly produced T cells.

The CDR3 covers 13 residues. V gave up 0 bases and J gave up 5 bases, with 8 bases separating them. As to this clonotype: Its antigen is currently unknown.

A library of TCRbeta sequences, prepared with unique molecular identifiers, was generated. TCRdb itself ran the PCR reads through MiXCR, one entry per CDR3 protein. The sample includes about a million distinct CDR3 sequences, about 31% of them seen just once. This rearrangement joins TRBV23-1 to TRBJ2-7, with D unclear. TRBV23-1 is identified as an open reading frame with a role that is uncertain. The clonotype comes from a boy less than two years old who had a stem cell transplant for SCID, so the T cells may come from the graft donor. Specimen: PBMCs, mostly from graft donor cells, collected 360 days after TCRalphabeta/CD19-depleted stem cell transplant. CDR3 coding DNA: TGCGCCAGCAGTCAATCGAGGCAAAACGAGCAGTACTTC. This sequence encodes CASSQSRQNEQYF.